These T cell receptor beta chains were read from a single sample in a study of OX40 agonist ivuxolimab in advanced cancers. TCRdb's copy holds only in-frame clones and misses some; the assay was immunoSEQ multiplex PCR. The sample lists tens of thousands of clones, 85% to 95% occurring once. Sequencing was performed on CD4+ or CD8+ T cells sorted from blood, taken in a trial of the OX40 agonist ivuxolimab. The receptors were gathered from an adult with an advanced solid tumor such as melanoma, head and neck, liver or kidney cancer. Each CDR3 is given with its conserved first and last residue. The D gene is left open where the match is weak. The size entry is marked missing in some rows and otherwise reads once, few, many or a size class.

clone_size: NA; d_call: NA; j_call: TRBJ1-5; v_call: TRBV28; cdr3_aa: CASRGSNQPQHF; cdr3_nt: TGTGCCAGCAGGGGGAGCAATCAGCCCCAGCATTTT
clone_size: NA; d_call: NA; j_call: TRBJ1-1; v_call: TRBV6-6; cdr3_aa: CASSGGPGTEAFF; cdr3_nt: TGTGCCAGCAGTGGAGGGCCGGGGACTGAAGCTTTCTTT
clone_size: NA; d_call: NA; j_call: TRBJ1-2; v_call: TRBV20-1; cdr3_aa: CSASISYGYTF; cdr3_nt: TGCAGTGCCAGTATATCCTATGGCTACACCTTC
clone_size: NA; d_call: TRBD1; j_call: TRBJ2-7; v_call: TRBV29-1; cdr3_aa: CSVSGTGVLGYEQYF; cdr3_nt: TGCAGCGTTTCCGGGACAGGGGTACTCGGCTACGAGCAGTACTTC
clone_size: NA; d_call: TRBD1; j_call: TRBJ1-1; v_call: TRBV18; cdr3_aa: CASSPDRENTEAFF; cdr3_nt: TGTGCCAGCTCCCCGGACAGGGAAAACACTGAAGCTTTCTTT
clone_size: NA; d_call: TRBD2; j_call: TRBJ2-1; v_call: TRBV18; cdr3_aa: CASSPSSGGLDNEQFF; cdr3_nt: TGTGCCAGCTCACCATCCTCGGGGGGGCTTGACAATGAGCAGTTCTTC
clone_size: NA; d_call: NA; j_call: TRBJ2-2; v_call: TRBV27; cdr3_aa: CASRDTLKATTGELFF; cdr3_nt: TGTGCCAGCCGGGACACACTAAAGGCTACGACCGGGGAGCTGTTTTTT
clone_size: NA; d_call: NA; j_call: TRBJ1-3; v_call: TRBV6-1; cdr3_aa: CASSVNRVGGNTIYF; cdr3_nt: TGTGCCAGCAGTGTCAACAGGGTAGGCGGAAACACCATATATTTT
clone_size: NA; d_call: TRBD1; j_call: TRBJ1-5; v_call: TRBV10-3; cdr3_aa: CATRQGLDQPQHF; cdr3_nt: TGTGCCACCAGACAGGGTCTCGATCAGCCCCAGCATTTT
clone_size: NA; d_call: TRBD1; j_call: TRBJ2-7; v_call: TRBV7-9; cdr3_aa: CASSSRLGDRLYEQYF; cdr3_nt: TGTGCCAGCAGTAGCCGGCTTGGGGACAGGCTCTACGAGCAGTACTTC
clone_size: NA; d_call: TRBD1; j_call: TRBJ1-1; v_call: TRBV5-1; cdr3_aa: CASSLLQGALNEAFF; cdr3_nt: TGCGCCAGCAGCTTGTTACAGGGGGCCCTGAATGAAGCTTTCTTT
clone_size: NA; d_call: TRBD1; j_call: TRBJ1-1; v_call: TRBV6-4; cdr3_aa: CASSADRVTEAFF; cdr3_nt: TGTGCCAGCAGTGCCGACAGGGTTACTGAAGCTTTCTTT
clone_size: NA; d_call: NA; j_call: TRBJ1-3; v_call: TRBV5-8; cdr3_aa: CASTIWRNTIYF; cdr3_nt: TGTGCCAGCACCATATGGAGAAACACCATATATTTT
clone_size: NA; d_call: NA; j_call: TRBJ2-3; v_call: TRBV7-6; cdr3_aa: CASSLGPRGGGDTQYF; cdr3_nt: TGTGCCAGCAGCTTAGGGCCGCGGGGCGGCGGGGATACGCAGTATTTT
clone_size: NA; d_call: NA; j_call: TRBJ2-1; v_call: TRBV10-1; cdr3_aa: CASNGDKGSNEQFF; cdr3_nt: TGCGCCAGCAATGGAGACAAGGGGAGCAATGAGCAGTTCTTC
clone_size: NA; d_call: NA; j_call: TRBJ2-7; v_call: TRBV5-4; cdr3_aa: CASSLSAKDEQYF; cdr3_nt: TGTGCCAGCAGCTTGTCGGCCAAGGACGAGCAGTACTTC
clone_size: NA; d_call: NA; j_call: TRBJ2-3; v_call: TRBV7-2; cdr3_aa: CASTLSITGTDTQYF; cdr3_nt: TGTGCCAGCACCCTTTCTATAACAGGGACAGATACGCAGTATTTT
clone_size: NA; d_call: NA; j_call: TRBJ1-2; v_call: TRBV11-2; cdr3_aa: CASSLSRDYGYTF; cdr3_nt: TGTGCCAGCAGCTTATCCAGGGACTATGGCTACACCTTC
clone_size: NA; d_call: NA; j_call: TRBJ1-1; v_call: TRBV19; cdr3_aa: CASSIDGGVNTEAFF; cdr3_nt: TGTGCCAGTAGTATAGATGGAGGGGTGAACACTGAAGCTTTCTTT
clone_size: NA; d_call: NA; j_call: TRBJ1-2; v_call: TRBV7-2; cdr3_aa: CASSLERGVGYGYTF; cdr3_nt: TGTGCCAGCAGCTTAGAACGGGGTGTAGGGTATGGCTACACCTTC
clone_size: NA; d_call: NA; j_call: TRBJ1-3; v_call: TRBV28; cdr3_aa: CASSISGNTIYF; cdr3_nt: TGTGCCAGCTCAATCTCTGGAAACACCATATATTTT
clone_size: NA; d_call: NA; j_call: TRBJ2-4; v_call: TRBV6-5; cdr3_aa: CASRKYEGNIQYF; cdr3_nt: TGTGCCAGCCGAAAATACGAGGGGAACATTCAGTACTTC
clone_size: once; d_call: TRBD1; j_call: TRBJ2-7; v_call: TRBV7-2; cdr3_aa: CASSMGTGLSYEQYF; cdr3_nt: TGTGCCAGCAGCATGGGGACAGGGCTCTCCTACGAGCAGTACTTC
clone_size: once; d_call: NA; j_call: TRBJ1-1; v_call: TRBV28; cdr3_aa: CASSLKAGRVTEAFF; cdr3_nt: TGTGCCAGCAGTTTAAAGGCGGGGCGGGTAACTGAAGCTTTCTTT
clone_size: NA; d_call: NA; j_call: TRBJ1-2; v_call: TRBV23-1; cdr3_aa: CASSHRGQYGYTF; cdr3_nt: TGCGCCAGCAGTCATCGCGGACAATATGGCTACACCTTC
clone_size: few; d_call: NA; j_call: TRBJ2-2; v_call: TRBV11-3; cdr3_aa: CASSLEGGRGLYGELFF; cdr3_nt: TGTGCCAGCAGCTTAGAAGGTGGCAGAGGTCTATACGGGGAGCTGTTTTTT
clone_size: NA; d_call: TRBD1; j_call: TRBJ2-3; v_call: TRBV5-1; cdr3_aa: CASSLGNTGATDTQYF; cdr3_nt: TGCGCCAGCAGCTTGGGGAACACAGGGGCTACGGATACGCAGTATTTT
clone_size: NA; d_call: TRBD2; j_call: TRBJ2-5; v_call: TRBV11-3; cdr3_aa: CASSLLAGGRETQYF; cdr3_nt: TGTGCCAGCAGCTTACTAGCGGGGGGCAGGGAGACCCAGTACTTC
clone_size: NA; d_call: NA; j_call: TRBJ2-1; v_call: TRBV19; cdr3_aa: CASSRWHEQFF; cdr3_nt: TGTGCCAGTAGTCGGTGGCATGAGCAGTTCTTC
clone_size: NA; d_call: NA; j_call: TRBJ1-1; v_call: TRBV14; cdr3_aa: CASSQEGKSQAFF; cdr3_nt: TGTGCCAGCAGCCAAGAAGGGAAATCTCAAGCTTTCTTT
clone_size: NA; d_call: NA; j_call: TRBJ2-4; v_call: TRBV7-2; cdr3_aa: CASSYRTTFKNIQYF; cdr3_nt: TGTGCCAGCAGCTACCGGACCACCTTCAAAAACATTCAGTACTTC
clone_size: NA; d_call: TRBD1; j_call: TRBJ1-6; v_call: TRBV18; cdr3_aa: CASSPPYPITTGINSPLHF; cdr3_nt: TGCGCCAGCTCACCACCGTACCCTATTACGACAGGGATTAATTCACCCCTCCACTTT
clone_size: NA; d_call: NA; j_call: TRBJ1-5; v_call: TRBV21-1; cdr3_aa: CASVYGGIQPQHF; cdr3_nt: TGTGCCAGCGTCTATGGGGGGATCCAGCCCCAGCATTTT
clone_size: NA; d_call: NA; j_call: TRBJ2-2; v_call: TRBV10-2; cdr3_aa: CASTLVGTGELFF; cdr3_nt: TGCGCCAGCACGCTAGTGGGCACCGGGGAGCTGTTTTTT
clone_size: NA; d_call: NA; j_call: TRBJ1-1; v_call: TRBV30; cdr3_aa: CAWIPALLGTEAFF; cdr3_nt: TGCGCCTGGATTCCGGCCCTATTGGGCACTGAAGCTTTCTTT
clone_size: NA; d_call: TRBD2; j_call: TRBJ2-3; v_call: TRBV7-2; cdr3_aa: CASSSGMSGGGTDTQYF; cdr3_nt: TGTGCCAGCAGCTCAGGGATGAGCGGGGGAGGCACAGATACGCAGTATTTT
clone_size: NA; d_call: NA; j_call: TRBJ2-1; v_call: TRBV10-1; cdr3_aa: CASGGFNEQFF; cdr3_nt: TGCGCCAGCGGCGGCTTCAATGAGCAGTTCTTC
clone_size: NA; d_call: NA; j_call: TRBJ1-1; v_call: TRBV15; cdr3_aa: CATSRGTLLEAFF; cdr3_nt: TGTGCCACCAGCAGAGGTACCCTCCTAGAAGCTTTCTTT
clone_size: NA; d_call: NA; j_call: TRBJ1-4; v_call: TRBV29-1; cdr3_aa: CSVEDRQGNEKLFF; cdr3_nt: TGCAGCGTTGAAGATCGCCAGGGTAATGAAAAACTGTTTTTT
clone_size: NA; d_call: NA; j_call: TRBJ2-1; v_call: TRBV29-1; cdr3_aa: CSVPQGSSSYNEQFF; cdr3_nt: TGCAGCGTACCCCAGGGGTCGAGCTCCTACAATGAGCAGTTCTTC
clone_size: NA; d_call: TRBD2; j_call: TRBJ2-3; v_call: TRBV19; cdr3_aa: CASSIREGPQTQYF; cdr3_nt: TGTGCCAGTAGTATACGGGAGGGCCCCCAAACGCAGTATTTT